Presented here are 32 T cell receptor beta chains from one specimen sequenced in a study of blood T cell repertoires in COVID-19. The assay was immunoSEQ multiplex PCR, and TCRdb's table has in-frame clones only and misses some. The sample lists about 70,000 clones; approximately 80% were seen once. Sequencing used peripheral blood. Every receptor here comes from a human donor in a cohort sampled during active COVID-19.

The chain carries TRBV6-1 and TRBJ1-3, with unresolved D. CDR3 length equals 15 residues. Germline V gives CDR1 MNHNS, CDR2 SASEGT. Trimming pared 2 bases from V and 4 bases from J, leaving 12 bases between. The CDR3 coding sequence is TGTGCCAGCAGTGAAATAGTGGAGTCCGGAAACACCATATATTTT. This encodes CASSEIVESGNTIYF.

The chain combines TRBV3-1 (or the pseudogene TRBV3-2) with TRBJ2-3, with D tentatively TRBD2 (6 bases). V was clipped by 1 base and J by 4 bases, with 15 bases between them. Germline V gene data show CDR1 as LGHDT and CDR2 as YNNKEL (reference sequence). The CDR3 totals 16 residues. The CDR3 sequence is CASSQGGGTGPDTQYF. Written as DNA, the CDR3 is TGTGCCAGCAGCCAAGGCGGCGGGACTGGTCCAGATACGCAGTATTTT.

This clone showed up just a few times. The chain couples TRBV29-1 to TRBJ1-4; the D gene is possibly TRBD1 (5 bases). V gave up 6 bases and J gave up 11 bases, with 10 bases separating them. Germline CDR1 is SQVTM and CDR2 is ANQGSEA. This CDR3 is 10 amino acids long. The CDR3: CSVYKGKLFF. CDR3 coding DNA: TGCAGCGTCTACAAGGGGAAACTGTTTTTT. Full variable domain (outside the CDR3, taken from reference TRBV29-1 and TRBJ1-4): SAVISQKPSRDICQRGTSLTIQCQVDSQVTMMFWYRQQPGQSLTLIATANQGSEATYESGFVIDKFPISRPNLTFSTLTVSNMSPEDSSIYLCSVYKGKLFFGSGTQLSVL.

The chain couples TRBV29-1 to TRBJ2-7, with TRBD1 matching 10 bases. The V gene's germline CDR1 is SQVTM and CDR2 ANQGSEA. The CDR3 is made up of 13 amino acids. J was trimmed by 2 bases and V by 7 bases; bases with no gene match: 5. CDR3 in amino acids: CSAGTGATYEQYF. For the CDR3, the DNA is TGCAGCGCAGGGACAGGGGCGACCTACGAGCAGTACTTC.

The sample holds one count of this clone. The rearrangement uses TRBV5-1 and TRBJ2-7; TRBD2 matches at 9 bases. CDR1 is SGHRS and CDR2 is YFSETQ in the germline V gene. This CDR3 has 15 residues. Germline trimming cut 0 bases from V and 3 bases from J; bases unmatched to any gene: 4. This CDR3 reads CASSLAASGNYEQYF. Here the CDR3 DNA reads TGCGCCAGCAGCTTGGCGGCTAGCGGGAACTACGAGCAGTACTTC.

The chain joins TRBV28 to TRBJ2-6; 8 bases agree with TRBD1. V shed 6 bases, J shed 1 base, and the junction held 8 bases outside the gene matches. The CDR3 sequence is 17 residues long. The germline gives CDR1 MDHEN, CDR2 SYDVKM. The CDR3 DNA is TGTGCCAGCAGGATGACAGGGGCCGTATCTGGGGCCAACGTCCTGACTTTC. This gives the protein CASRMTGAVSGANVLTF.

The V gene is TRBV2, the J gene TRBJ2-1; 11 bases align to TRBD1. The germline CDR1 and CDR2 sequences are SNHLY and FYNNEI. The CDR3 covers 14 residues. V trimming: 4 bases; J trimming: 8 bases; junction bases outside the gene matches: 4. The CDR3 here is CASSGTGGWDEQFF. Here the CDR3 DNA reads TGTGCCAGCAGTGGGACAGGGGGCTGGGATGAGCAGTTCTTC.

The chain links TRBV5-4 to TRBJ2-7, with a tentative D call TRBD1 (6 bases). Germline CDR1 reads SGHNT; CDR2 reads YYREEE (reference sequence). V was trimmed by 5 bases and J by 3 bases, leaving 15 bases between them. The CDR3 extends over 14 amino acids. The CDR3 region is CASSSGTQVYEQYF. DNA for the CDR3: TGTGCCAGCAGTTCCGGGACACAGGTCTACGAGCAGTACTTC.

This clone was seen only once. V gene TRBV7-6 combines with J gene TRBJ2-7; D is perhaps TRBD1 (7 bases). Trimming removed 2 bases from V and 5 bases from J, with 13 bases in between. CDR1 and CDR2 from the germline V gene are SGHVS and FNYEAQ. This CDR3 has 14 amino acids. CDR3 sequence (DNA): TGTGCCAGCAGCTTACAGGGGGGAAACGACGAGCAGTACTTC. Amino acids: CASSLQGGNDEQYF.

This clone was observed many times. V usage is TRBV3-1 (or the pseudogene TRBV3-2) and J usage is TRBJ2-7; 7 nucleotides agree with TRBD2. CDR1 is LGHDT, CDR2 YNNKEL, per germline (reference sequence). The CDR3 is 19 residues long. The V gene end was trimmed by 0 bases and the J gene end by 6 bases; junction bases not matched to a gene: 20. The CDR3, as DNA: TGTGCCAGCAGCCAAGACCAGCGGGATTTTCCCTCGTTTTACTCCGAGCAGTACTTC. Protein product: CASSQDQRDFPSFYSEQYF.

J is TRBJ2-6 and V is TRBV5-1; 7 nucleotides line up with TRBD2. V lost 6 bases, J lost 0 bases, and 9 bases stayed unmatched. The CDR3 totals 17 residues. CDR1 SGHRS and CDR2 YFSETQ come from the germline V gene. This CDR3 is CASTRSGTPSGANVLTF. In nucleotides, the CDR3 is TGCGCCAGCACCCGGAGCGGGACCCCCTCTGGGGCCAACGTCCTGACTTTC.

This clone was seen more than once but under ten times. This chain uses TRBV11-2 with TRBJ2-1; D is unclear. This CDR3 has 14 residues. V dropped 5 bases and J dropped 3 bases, with 11 bases sitting between them. Germline V lookup: CDR1 SGHAT, CDR2 FQNNGV. CDR3 amino acids: CASSPRGNYNEQFF. CDR3 DNA sequence: TGTGCCAGCAGCCCTCGAGGCAACTACAATGAGCAGTTCTTC. The whole variable domain, remainder taken from reference TRBV11-2 and TRBJ2-1, is EAGVAQSPRYKIIEKRQSVAFWCNPISGHATLYWYQQILGQGPKLLIQFQNNGVVDDSQLPKDRFSAERLKGVDSTLKIQPAKLEDSAVYLCASSPRGNYNEQFFGPGTRLTVL.

V is TRBV3-1 (or the pseudogene TRBV3-2) and J is TRBJ2-7, with 10 bases aligning to TRBD2. Trimming removed 1 base from V and 6 bases from J; junction bases left unmatched: 6. Germline-derived CDR1 and CDR2 are LGHDT and YNNKEL (reference sequence). There are 15 residues in the CDR3. The CDR3 DNA sequence: TGTGCCAGCAGCCAAGGAAGCGGGAGGGCCCTCGAGCAGTACTTC. Encoded protein: CASSQGSGRALEQYF.

This clone occurred a few times. The chain links TRBV4-3 to TRBJ2-1; tentative D call: TRBD2 (5 bases). From germline, CDR1 is LGHNA and CDR2 YSLEER. The CDR3 consists of 16 residues. V dropped 3 bases and J dropped 3 bases, with 15 bases sitting between them. CDR3 loop: CASSHLSGNRYNEQFF. Written as DNA, the CDR3 is TGCGCCAGCAGCCATTTAAGCGGAAACCGCTACAATGAGCAGTTCTTC.

CDR3 coding DNA: TGTGCCAGCAGCGGGGGACAGTGGTACTACGAGCAGTACTTC. Protein: CASSGGQWYYEQYF. V usage is TRBV5-4 and J usage is TRBJ2-7; 7 nucleotides agree with TRBD1. Germline values: CDR1 SGHNT, CDR2 YYREEE (reference sequence). This CDR3 has 14 amino acids. The ends lost 4 bases at V and 3 bases at J; junction bases unmatched: 7.

The gene calls are TRBV4-2 and TRBJ2-3; tentatively, D is TRBD1 (5 bases). CDR1 is LGHNA, CDR2 YNFKEQ, per germline. The CDR3 totals 17 residues. V was clipped by 2 bases and J by 1 base, with 16 bases between them. The CDR3: CASSQNTGQMGTDTQYF. The CDR3 DNA sequence: TGTGCCAGCAGCCAAAATACAGGTCAGATGGGCACAGATACGCAGTATTTT.

The V and J genes are TRBV19 and TRBJ1-4; D uncertain. With 8 bases removed from V and 0 bases from J, the gap between germline ends came to 7 bases. The CDR3 length is 13 residues. The germline V gene has CDR1 LNHDA and CDR2 SQIVND (reference sequence). The CDR3 here is CASRGATNEKLFF. CDR3 in DNA: TGTGCCAGTCGGGGAGCAACTAATGAAAAACTGTTTTTT. The full variable domain, rest sourced from reference TRBV19 and TRBJ1-4, is DGGITQSPKYLFRKEGQNVTLSCEQNLNHDAMYWYRQDPGQGLRLIYYSQIVNDFQKGDIAEGYSVSREKKESFPLTVTSAQKNPTAFYLCASRGATNEKLFFGSGTQLSVL.

The rearrangement uses TRBV5-6 and TRBJ1-5; no clear D gene. Germline V lookup: CDR1 SGHDT, CDR2 YYEEEE. V was pared by 0 bases and J by 0 bases, with 10 bases between. The CDR3 is made up of 16 amino acids. The CDR3 sequence is CASSLGRGDSNQPQHF. In DNA form, the CDR3 reads TGTGCCAGCAGCTTGGGACGGGGTGATAGCAATCAGCCCCAGCATTTT.

The chain joins TRBV29-1 to TRBJ2-1, with a tentative D call TRBD1 (6 bases). The V gene lost 3 bases and the J gene lost 0 bases, with 18 bases spanning the gap. The length of the CDR3 is 17 residues. CDR1 and CDR2 (germline): SQVTM, ANQGSEA. This CDR3 reads CSVDPDRYSSSYNEQFF. In DNA, the CDR3 is TGCAGCGTTGACCCCGACAGGTATTCGAGCTCCTACAATGAGCAGTTCTTC.

In DNA, the CDR3 is TGTGCCAGCAGTTTCAATTATAATTCACCCCTCCACTTT. It is translated as CASSFNYNSPLHF. The chain uses TRBV27 and TRBJ1-6; D uncertain. There are 13 residues in the CDR3. V lost 3 bases and J lost 4, with 4 bases in between. CDR1 is MNHEY and CDR2 is SMNVEV in the germline V gene (reference sequence).

This clone occurred once. The chain has TRBV11-3 and TRBJ2-2; D is perhaps TRBD1 (5 bases). This CDR3 comprises 14 residues. CDR1 is SGHNT, CDR2 YENEEA, per germline. The germline V and J ends were trimmed by 5 bases and 4 bases, with 11 bases remaining between them. The CDR3 DNA reads as TGTGCCAGCAGCCCAGGGCAGGTCACCGGGGAGCTGTTTTTT. This gives the protein CASSPGQVTGELFF. The variable domain in full, completed from reference TRBV11-3 and TRBJ2-2, reads EAGVVQSPRYKIIEKKQPVAFWCNPISGHNTLYWYLQNLGQGPELLIRYENEEAVDDSQLPKDRFSAERLKGVDSTLKIQPAELGDSAVYLCASSPGQVTGELFFGEGSRLTVL.

This chain uses TRBV5-5 with TRBJ2-5, with 8 bases lining up with TRBD2. J was trimmed by 2 bases and V by 0 bases; bases with no gene match: 3. The CDR3 has 15 amino acids. CDR1 and CDR2 from the germline V gene are SGHKS and YYEKEE (reference sequence). The CDR3 sequence: CASSLATSVQETQYF. As DNA, the CDR3 is TGTGCCAGCAGCTTGGCGACTAGCGTTCAAGAGACCCAGTACTTC.

This chain uses TRBV7-9 with TRBJ2-7, with 7 bases identical to TRBD1. V lost 6 bases to trimming and J lost 4 bases; unmatched junction nucleotides: 6. Germline CDR1 and CDR2: SEHNR and FQNEAQ (reference sequence). The CDR3 contains 13 residues. This chain's CDR3 is CASSQDRAYEQYF. CDR3 coding DNA: TGTGCCAGCAGTCAAGACAGGGCGTACGAGCAGTACTTC.

The gene calls are TRBV18 and TRBJ2-7; 8 nucleotides align to TRBD1. There are 16 residues in the CDR3. Germline lookup yields CDR1 KGHSH and CDR2 LQKENI. V was clipped by 4 bases and J by 3 bases; unmatched bases: 11. CDR3 in amino acids: CASSLNPGGNGYEQYF. Written as DNA, the CDR3 is TGTGCCAGCTCACTAAACCCAGGGGGCAATGGCTACGAGCAGTACTTC.

The chain employs TRBV7-9 and TRBJ2-7; 7 nucleotides line up with TRBD2. There are 15 residues in the CDR3. Unmatched junction bases numbered 4, after V lost 2 bases and J lost 0 bases. The germline V gene encodes CDR1 SEHNR and CDR2 FQNEAQ (reference sequence). The CDR3 region is CASSLTSAYSYEQYF. CDR3 nucleotide sequence: TGTGCCAGCAGCTTAACTAGCGCCTACTCCTACGAGCAGTACTTC.

This chain joins TRBV4-2 and TRBJ2-2, with 7 bases that match TRBD2. Germline lookup yields CDR1 LGHNA and CDR2 YNFKEQ. The CDR3 totals 16 residues. V lost 4 bases and J lost 3; bases outside the gene matches: 8. The CDR3 region is CASSLLGLEDTGELFF. The CDR3 nucleotides read TGTGCCAGCAGCCTCCTCGGACTAGAGGACACCGGGGAGCTGTTTTTT.

This clone was seen a few times. The gene calls are TRBV2 and TRBJ2-7; a possible D gene is TRBD2 (7 bases). The CDR3 is 17 residues long. Trimming removed 2 bases at V and 6 bases at J, with 23 bases between. Germline V gives CDR1 SNHLY, CDR2 FYNNEI. CDR3 in amino acids: CASSEPGALSGLGEQYF. CDR3 nucleotides: TGTGCCAGCAGTGAACCGGGGGCTCTTAGCGGGTTGGGCGAGCAGTACTTC.

The chain has TRBV5-1 and TRBJ2-6; D possibly corresponds to TRBD1 (6 bases). CDR3 length: 18 residues. V lost 1 base and J 0 bases, leaving 14 bases between the germline ends. Germline CDR1 reads SGHRS; CDR2 reads YFSETQ. CDR3 residues: CASSLRDTPYSGANVLTF. Written as DNA, the CDR3 is TGCGCCAGCAGCTTGAGGGACACTCCCTACTCTGGGGCCAACGTCCTGACTTTC.

The CDR3 loop is CASSQVWREGIADTQYF. CDR3 nucleotide sequence: TGCGCCAGCAGCCAAGTTTGGCGGGAGGGAATTGCAGATACGCAGTATTTT. This chain connects TRBV4-3 to TRBJ2-3, with 9 bases fitting TRBD2. J gave up 4 bases and V 1 base, and 9 bases lay outside the gene matches. The germline gives CDR1 LGHNA, CDR2 YSLEER. The CDR3 is 17 amino acids.

This clone appeared a single time. The chain uses TRBV5-1 and TRBJ2-6; TRBD1 aligns across 8 bases. V trimming: 4 bases; J trimming: 6 bases; junction bases outside the gene matches: 6. The germline V gene has CDR1 SGHRS and CDR2 YFSETQ. The CDR3 has 15 amino acids. CDR3 sequence (DNA): TGCGCCAGCAGCCTCAAGACAGGGGTGGCCAACGTCCTGACTTTC. Residues: CASSLKTGVANVLTF.

V is TRBV6-2 or TRBV6-3 and J is TRBJ2-5, with 12 positions matching TRBD2. This CDR3 has 16 amino acids. V gave up 5 bases and J gave up 1 base; unmatched junction bases: 5. Germline CDR1 reads MNHEY; CDR2 reads SVGEGT. In DNA, the CDR3 is TGTGCCAGCAGTGACGGACTAGCGGGGCTCCAAGAGACCCAGTACTTC. Translation: CASSDGLAGLQETQYF.

The chain combines TRBV25-1 with TRBJ1-2, with 8 positions matching TRBD1. With 8 bases clipped from V and 6 bases from J, the junction kept 11 bases outside the gene matches. The CDR3 is made up of 14 amino acids. Looked up from germline, CDR1 is MGHDK and CDR2 is SYGVNS. CDR3: CASGTGLTENGYTF. CDR3 in DNA: TGTGCCAGCGGGACAGGTCTCACTGAGAATGGCTACACCTTC.